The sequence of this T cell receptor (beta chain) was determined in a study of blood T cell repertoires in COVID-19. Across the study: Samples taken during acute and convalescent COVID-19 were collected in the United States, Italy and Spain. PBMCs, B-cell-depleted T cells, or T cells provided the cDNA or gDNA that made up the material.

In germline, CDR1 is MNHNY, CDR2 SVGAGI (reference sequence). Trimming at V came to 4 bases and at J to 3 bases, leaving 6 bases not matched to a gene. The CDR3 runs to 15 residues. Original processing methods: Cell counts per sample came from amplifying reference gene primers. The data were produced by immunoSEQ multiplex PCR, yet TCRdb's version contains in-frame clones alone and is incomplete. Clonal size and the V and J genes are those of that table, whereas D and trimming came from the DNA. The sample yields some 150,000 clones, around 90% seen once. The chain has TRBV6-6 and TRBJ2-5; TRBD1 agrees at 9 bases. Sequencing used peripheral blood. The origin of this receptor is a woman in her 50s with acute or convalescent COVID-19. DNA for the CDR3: TGTGCCAGCAGTTTCATACAGGGGGCCAAAGAGACCCAGTACTTC. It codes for CASSFIQGAKETQYF.